This TCR beta chain was captured by sequencing in a study of T cell responses to AZD1222 COVID-19 vaccine. There are 14 residues in the CDR3. The germline V gene has CDR1 SGHTA and CDR2 FQGNSA. V dropped 6 bases and J dropped 4 bases, with 16 bases sitting between them. This clone has only a few counts. Assay used: immunoSEQ multiplex PCR; TCRdb lists only in-frame clones, some missing. Among 95,000 to 100,000 clones listed, roughly 84% were seen once. Sequenced here: peripheral blood, sampled 28 days after the second AZD1222 dose. The V call is TRBV7-2, the J call TRBJ2-7; the D is unclear. The clonotype was recovered from an adult who received the AZD1222 COVID-19 vaccine. The CDR3: CASRFPTVGYEQYF. The CDR3 nucleotides read TGTGCCAGCAGGTTCCCGACGGTCGGGTACGAGCAGTACTTC. The full variable domain, completed using reference TRBV7-2 and TRBJ2-7, is GAGVSQSPSNKVTEKGKDVELRCDPISGHTALYWYRQSLGQGLEFLIYFQGNSAPDKSGLPSDRFSAERTGGSVSTLTIQRTQQEDSAVYLCASRFPTVGYEQYFGPGTRLTVT.